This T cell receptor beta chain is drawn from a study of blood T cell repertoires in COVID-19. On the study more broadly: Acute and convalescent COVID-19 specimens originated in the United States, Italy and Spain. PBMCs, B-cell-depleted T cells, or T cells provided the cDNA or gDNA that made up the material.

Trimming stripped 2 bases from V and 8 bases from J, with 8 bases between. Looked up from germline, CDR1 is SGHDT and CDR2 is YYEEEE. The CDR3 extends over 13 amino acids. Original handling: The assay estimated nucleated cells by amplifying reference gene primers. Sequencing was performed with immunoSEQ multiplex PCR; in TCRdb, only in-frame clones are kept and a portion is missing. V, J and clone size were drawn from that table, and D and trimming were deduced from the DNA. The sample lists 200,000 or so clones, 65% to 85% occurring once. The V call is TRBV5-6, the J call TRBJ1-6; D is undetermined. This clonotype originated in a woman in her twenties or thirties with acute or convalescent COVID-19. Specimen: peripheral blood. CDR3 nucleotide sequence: TGTGCCAGCAGCTTCGTCGGGGATTCACCCCTCCACTTT. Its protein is CASSFVGDSPLHF.